The entry that follows covers one T cell receptor beta chain sequence. Its antigen is as yet unknown. The targeted sequencing depth was 1 in 200,000 to 1 in 1 million T cells. TCRdb's copy holds only in-frame clones and misses some; the assay was immunoSEQ multiplex PCR. Of around 160,000 clones listed, roughly 90% were seen once; the top ten hold 3%. The data are from a study of cytotoxic CD8 clonotypes in ibrutinib-treated CLL. General observations from the study: Progressing patients had sampling times that differed from those of sustained-remission patients. At progression, clonality fell back toward baseline after rising at ibrutinib response.

CDR3 length equals 14 residues. Germline V gene lookup returns CDR1 SGHNT and CDR2 YYREEE (reference sequence). Deletions cut 0 bases from V and 4 bases from J, with 11 bases between. Source: PBMCs, taken at disease progression, from a patient treated with ibrutinib. The sequence came from a human donor with chronic lymphocytic leukemia. V is TRBV5-4 and J is TRBJ2-7; possibly TRBD2 for D (6 bases). DNA for the CDR3: TGTGCCAGCAGCTTGGTTGCGGGGTCGTACGAGCAGTACTTC. Translated: CASSLVAGSYEQYF.